The source of this T cell receptor (beta chain) is a study of tissue T cells after allogeneic stem cell transplantation. Time point denoted: mouse harvest day 14 after allogeneic transplant. Each mouse received 10^7 T-cell-depleted marrow cells plus 10^6 splenic CD5+ T cells by tail vein. Survey-depth TCRbeta CDR3 sequencing reported V/J genes and productive frequencies. Profiled with immunoSEQ multiplex PCR; TCRdb holds only in-frame clones, not every one. The data show approximately 4,900 clones, roughly 41% seen once. To note about this clone: Antigen unknown. Germline and genes: mouse. The CDR3 is cut off 1 residue early in the read; its end comes from the germline J gene.

Study-level points and caveats: TCR repertoires tracked anatomic similarity, regardless of disease or transplant status.

CDR1 and CDR2 (germline): SGHLS, HYDKME. This CDR3 comprises 15 residues. Trimming removed 6 bases from V and 0 bases from J; junction bases left unmatched: 9. Material: gut tissue. This receptor was obtained from a female BALB/c mouse given C57BL/6 T cells with graft-versus-host disease after an allogeneic hematopoietic cell transplant. The chain has TRBV12-2 and TRBJ2-7; 8 bases are shared with TRBD1. The CDR3 DNA, read in part, is TGTGCCAGCAGCTTAGACAGGGGCCCCTCCTATGAACAGTAC. Amino acids: CASSLDRGPSYEQY. The complete CDR3 protein is CASSLDRGPSYEQYF.